What follows are 9 T cell receptor beta chains derived from one specimen sequenced in a study of cytomegalovirus exposure and HLA in healthy donors (TCRdb year 2017). Library prep was done by the immunoSEQ multiplex PCR assay. TCRdb re-hosts the immuneACCESS table, in-frame sequences only. Its copies lack some clones; in the studies checked, an unresolved V gene accounts for under half of them, and the cause for the rest is not known. This sample holds some 200,000 clones; roughly 88% were observed only once. Together, the top ten hold over 10% of the sample. Specimen: PBMCs. The receptors originated from a woman aged 30 to 39 in good health and CMV-seropositive.

The rearrangement joins TRBV2 to TRBJ1-4; D is perhaps TRBD1 (6 bases). Germline V gene lookup returns CDR1 SNHLY and CDR2 FYNNEI. Trimming took 7 bases from V and 8 from J, leaving 17 bases between them. This CDR3 contains 14 residues. The CDR3 region has the DNA TGTGCCAGCAAACACAGGGAGTCTCGCGAAAAACTGTTTTTT. Its translation is CASKHRESREKLFF.

The gene calls are TRBV5-5 and TRBJ1-4; D is perhaps TRBD1 (6 bases). The germline CDR1 and CDR2 sequences are SGHKS and YYEKEE (reference sequence). The CDR3 has 16 residues. Between the trimmed V and J ends, which lost 4 bases and 0 bases, there was a span of 13 bases. CDR3 nucleotide sequence: TGTGCCAGCAGCCAGGCGGGGGCCGCAACTAATGAAAAACTGTTTTTT. This codes for CASSQAGAATNEKLFF.

This chain links TRBV5-6 with TRBJ1-5; no clear D. This CDR3 is 15 amino acids long. Deletions cut 2 bases from V and 3 bases from J, with 12 bases between. Per germline, CDR1 SGHDT and CDR2 YYEEEE. This CDR3 reads CASSFGSGPNQPQHF. CDR3 DNA sequence: TGTGCCAGCAGCTTTGGTTCTGGGCCCAATCAGCCCCAGCATTTT.

The rearrangement joins TRBV29-1 to TRBJ2-7, with 9 bases identical to TRBD1. V shed 4 bases, J shed 3 bases, and the junction held 7 bases outside the gene matches. The length of the CDR3 is 14 residues. Per germline, CDR1 SQVTM and CDR2 ANQGSEA. CDR3 protein: CSVAPGTGNYEQYF. CDR3 sequence (DNA): TGCAGCGTTGCTCCCGGGACAGGGAACTACGAGCAGTACTTC.

The gene calls are TRBV11-3 and TRBJ2-6, with TRBD2 as a possible D gene (6 bases). Germline assignment: CDR1 SGHNT and CDR2 YENEEA. There are 16 residues in the CDR3. Trimming took off 5 bases at V and 0 bases at J, with 11 bases between the two ends. CDR3 bases: TGTGCCAGCAGCAACCGGGGGACCTCTGGGGCCAACGTCCTGACTTTC. As protein: CASSNRGTSGANVLTF.

V gene TRBV27 combines with J gene TRBJ2-3; a possible D gene is TRBD2 (5 bases). CDR3 length: 17 amino acids. Germline assignment: CDR1 MNHEY and CDR2 SMNVEV (reference sequence). V was pared by 0 bases and J by 1 base, with 14 bases between. The CDR3 DNA follows: TGTGCCAGCAGTTTATCGGGTATAGCGACCCGCACAGATACGCAGTATTTT. It translates to CASSLSGIATRTDTQYF.

CDR3: CASQRTGSYEQYF. CDR3 DNA: TGTGCCAGCCAAAGGACAGGGTCCTACGAGCAGTACTTC. The chain links TRBV6-5 to TRBJ2-7, with 8 bases matching TRBD1. The V and J ends lost 8 bases and 1 base, in that order; junction bases with no gene match: 4. This CDR3 region has 13 residues. Germline V gene sequence: CDR1 MNHEY, CDR2 SVGAGI.

V and J are TRBV5-1 and TRBJ1-5, with a tentative D call TRBD1 (5 bases). Trimming left V 4 bases short and J 7 bases short, with 21 bases between. The CDR3 is made up of 16 amino acids. Germline V gene data show CDR1 as SGHRS and CDR2 as YFSETQ. This CDR3 is CASSPAGVGRGQPQHF. As DNA, the CDR3 is TGCGCCAGCAGCCCAGCTGGCGTGGGGCGCGGACAGCCCCAGCATTTT.

The chain has TRBV7-8 and TRBJ1-1; D is uncertain. V lost 2 bases and J 1 base, leaving 8 bases between the germline ends. Germline lookup yields CDR1 SGHVS and CDR2 FQNEAQ. The CDR3 runs to 14 residues. The CDR3, as DNA: TGTGCCAGCAGCTTATACCCAGGGAACACTGAAGCTTTCTTT. Translating it yields CASSLYPGNTEAFF.